A selection of T cell receptor beta chains follows, all from one sample in a study of blood T cell repertoires in COVID-19. Data came from immunoSEQ multiplex PCR; TCRdb stores just in-frame clones and leaves some out. The table shows about 140,000 clones, with about four fifths occurring only once. The sequencing sample was made of peripheral blood. These receptors originate from a human donor in a cohort sampled during active COVID-19. The CDR3 runs from the conserved cysteine through the conserved F or W. The D gene is left open where the match is weak. Clone size is stated in some rows and not others, as once, few, many or a class when expanded.

clone size | J gene | V gene | D gene | CDR3 DNA | CDR3 protein
- | TRBJ2-7 | TRBV5-1 | TRBD2 | TGCGCCAGCAGCGGAATTAGCGGGAGGGCCTCCTACGAGCAGTACTTC | CASSGISGRASYEQYF
- | TRBJ1-2 | TRBV7-9 | - | TGTGCCAGCAGCTCCTCAGGGTATGGCTACACCTTC | CASSSSGYGYTF
- | TRBJ2-2 | TRBV18 | - | TGTGCCAGCTCACCGCTAGGGGCCGGGGAGCTGTTTTTT | CASSPLGAGELFF
- | TRBJ2-4 | TRBV9 | TRBD2 | TGTGCCAGCAGCCCTTTCACTAGCGATAAAAACATTCAGTACTTC | CASSPFTSDKNIQYF
- | TRBJ2-5 | TRBV19 | - | TGTGCCAGTAGGGAGACTGGCCGGGTGGGGACCCAGTACTTC | CASRETGRVGTQYF
- | TRBJ2-7 | TRBV5-1 | TRBD1 | TGCGCCAGCAGCTACCAGGGGGCTAGCTCCTACGAGCAGTACTTC | CASSYQGASSYEQYF
- | TRBJ2-7 | TRBV15 | - | TGTGCCACCAGCGACTTACGCAAATTGAACTACGAGCAGTACTTC | CATSDLRKLNYEQYF
- | TRBJ1-2 | TRBV4-3 | - | TGCGCCAGCAGCTGGAGTCCGGACAGCCCGTCTACTAACTATGGCTACACCTTC | CASSWSPDSPSTNYGYTF
few | TRBJ2-7 | TRBV4-2 | - | TGTGCCAGCAGTGAGCAAGCGGGCCAGAGCTCCTACGAGCAGTACTTC | CASSEQAGQSSYEQYF
many | TRBJ2-7 | TRBV19 | - | TGTGCCAGTAGTTTCCGTGGGGACATCTACGAGCAGTACTTC | CASSFRGDIYEQYF
- | TRBJ2-7 | TRBV4-1 | - | TGCGCCAGCAGCCCGGACACCGCCTACGAGCAGTACTTC | CASSPDTAYEQYF
- | TRBJ2-1 | TRBV27 | - | TGTGCCAGCAGTTCGACGGGTGAGCAGTTCTTC | CASSSTGEQFF
- | TRBJ2-5 | TRBV9 | TRBD2 | TGTGCCAGCAGCGTAGGCGGAGCGGGGCGGGGAGAGACCCAGTACTTC | CASSVGGAGRGETQYF
- | TRBJ1-4 | TRBV7-9 | - | TGTGCCAGCAGCCCTAATAATGAAAAACTGTTTTTT | CASSPNNEKLFF